This T cell receptor (beta chain) was obtained from a study of cytomegalovirus exposure and HLA in healthy donors (TCRdb year 2017). General notes on the study: An earlier analysis of a few hundred of the donors reported 250 to 350 Gb of sequence data and about 120 million unique TCR beta sequences obtained from 150 million to 200 million T cells. To study patterns of TCR occurrence, a later analysis re-analyzed previously published TCR beta repertoires from 600 to 750 donors and added high-resolution HLA genotyping. Along with the roughly 670-subject first cohort, a separate validation cohort of over a hundred different subjects was used. An early release that covered around 590 HLA-typed donors contained approximately 300 gigabases of sequencing data and approximately 85 million unique TCR sequences. The number of typed donors differed by locus: roughly 620-640 for A, B, C, DRB1 and DQB1; approximately 520 for DQA1; over 600 for DPA1; and 400 to 480 for DPB1. To predict cytomegalovirus infection status, the study brought together high-throughput TCR immunosequencing, statistical association of individual TCRs with disease status, and machine learning. The study used immunosequencing to profile the T cell repertoires of 600 to 850 subjects and linked those repertoires to cytomegalovirus serostatus. HLA typing included class I and class II loci at four-digit resolution. Donor age, sex, ethnicity and CMV serostatus were compiled alongside the repertoire data. Among roughly 400 genotyped donors of the cohort, an average of around 250,000 unique TCR beta nucleotide sequences was sequenced per donor, of which about 18% were non-productive. The later analysis used no new phenotypic data to find candidate immune exposures, relying instead on TCR beta sequences and their occurrence across donors. In a later genetic analysis, genome-wide SNP genotypes for about three fifths of the 666 donors were used, and that subset was treated as a discovery cohort. The study aimed to test whether cataloging public T cell receptors could reveal signatures of past pathogen exposure. Every discovery cohort repertoire had been produced on one sequencing platform. An earlier analysis of 587 of the donors applied high-throughput TCR beta sequencing to assess whether each TCR beta V gene segment acted as functional or pseudogenic. Of the 300 to 500 genotyped donors, less than 90% were placed in the genetic ancestry cluster associated with self-reported Caucasian donors. Several DR-DQ haplotypes were treated as single units for association and clustering because of strong linkage in the cohort. What the research found in general, with its limitations: In vitro tests confirmed that a few of the cytomegalovirus-associated TCR beta chains recognize cytomegalovirus antigens. Compared with the roughly 710-donor mean, donors in an Asian-associated ancestry cluster had fewer N-insertions in productive TCRs, according to a later genetic analysis. Some IMGT-functional V segments, including TRBV6-2 and TRBV6-3, could not be told apart with the 87-base-pair reads, so those segments were excluded. A further reported finding was that TCR beta sequences accurately predicted the HLA-A and HLA-B alleles for most subjects in the first cohort. A group of highly shared sequence variants was considered likely to be a technical artifact of the sequencing pipeline. In a later analysis, TCR association rates were found to vary across HLA loci, with the most associated TCRs seen for DRB1 alleles and the fewest for HLA-C alleles. According to a later analysis, most CMV-associated TCR beta chains appeared to be HLA-restricted, and the HLA associations seemed to be driven largely by CMV exposure. A later analysis associated 16,951 TCR beta sequences with specific HLA alleles at a false discovery rate of 0.05. Because HLA typing was unavailable for some donors at each locus, only the typed subset was used in association tests. While some public TCRs were present in many individuals, most TCR sequences turned up only very rarely across donors. Compared with equally common non-associated chains, HLA-associated TCR beta chains in a later analysis were more clonally expanded and had lower generation probabilities. It was suggested by the authors that the approach could potentially be generalized to other disease states and immunological phenotypes. The classifier was reported to diagnose cytomegalovirus status with high specificity and sensitivity in both the original cohort and the validation cohort. In an earlier analysis of some 500 of the donors, most TCR beta V segments were observed in productive rearrangements about 87% or about 30% of the time, broadly matching IMGT annotations. A later genetic analysis associated a missense DCLRE1C variant with V-gene and J-gene trimming of TCR beta chains, and an independent cohort replicated the association. Strong co-occurrence of HLA alleles, especially DR and DQ, made assigning TCR associations to individual alleles difficult. According to a later analysis, parvovirus B19, influenza, CMV and Epstein-Barr virus appeared linked to several top co-occurrence clusters. Presence/absence analyses assumed roughly uniform sequencing depth across donors, an assumption that may not hold. Linkage disequilibrium might explain the correlated functional status among segregating V segments, but an unknown experimental factor could not be excluded. Immune exposure information for the cohort was limited to CMV serostatus. In the study, about 150 TCR beta chains were listed as associated with cytomegalovirus. Some 15 rarely observed V segments, including chromosome 9 orphons, were excluded from the earlier analysis of some 590 of the donors because counts were too low. In this cohort, only TCR beta chains were sequenced, and detectable features were limited by the absence of alpha or paired-chain data.

The cohort comprised approximately 700 healthy bone marrow donors. All cohort members were sampled while nominally healthy, although unrecorded immune exposures were likely present. The donor tested CMV seronegative and was one of the 352 seronegative cohort members. A peripheral blood sample was collected from each donor, and TCR beta sequencing was performed on peripheral blood mononuclear cells. Genomic DNA extraction from the blood cell samples was performed with the Qiagen DNeasy Blood Extraction Kit. The receptor library was made with the immunoSEQ multiplex PCR assay. For the multiplex PCR, a mixture combining 60 forward primers for TCR Vbeta segments and 13 reverse primers for TCR Jbeta segments was used. Amplification of the CDR3 region of rearranged TCR beta genes was performed with a multiplex PCR assay on genomic DNA. Amplified TCR beta libraries were sequenced as 87-base-pair reads on the Illumina HiSeq System. In the source study's methods: In a later analysis, tens of millions of unique TCR beta chains were counted across the 650 to 750 repertoires, and approximately 11 million of these chains were shared by at least two donors. Raw reads were error-corrected and collapsed into unique sequences by a nearest-neighbor algorithm in which closely related sequences were merged to remove PCR and sequencing errors. CDR3 sequences were aligned to IMGT reference sequences to assign V, D and J gene segments. For a sequence to be retained, a match of at least six nucleotides was required to both a V gene segment and a J gene segment. A rearrangement counted as productive if the CDR3 had no stop codons and remained in frame with V and J, and every other rearrangement counted as non-productive. CDR3 was defined by IMGT convention, running from the second conserved V-encoded cysteine to the conserved J-encoded phenylalanine. In an earlier analysis of approximately 590 of the donors, sequences lacking an unambiguous match to a single V gene segment were excluded. In an earlier analysis of several hundred of the donors, V segments were called functional above 56.7% productive rearrangements and were called segregating when the between-donor standard deviation exceeded 5%. A statistical classification framework was developed to diagnose cytomegalovirus status using the catalog of TCR beta chain sequences. In a later analysis, TCR nucleotide sequences were compared against IMGT/GENE-DB human TR gene sequences so that V and J genes could be assigned. The TCRdist pipeline was used in a later analysis to assign CDR3 sequences and most-parsimonious VDJ recombination scenarios. In a later analysis, every TCR beta chain was defined by the combination of its CDR3 amino acid sequence and its V-gene family, and reads without a unique V-gene family were dropped. To address suspected cross-contamination and a sequencing artifact, a later analysis removed around 600 highly shared, low-generation-probability nucleotide sequences. A later analysis calculated a clonal expansion index for each public chain from normalized within-repertoire ranks of inferred template counts. A later analysis computed generation probabilities with a VDJ recombination model fitted to out-of-frame rearrangements, and checked the results against IGoR. A later analysis scored TCR-TCR, TCR-HLA and TCR-CMV co-occurrence with hypergeometric tests, applying a repertoire-size bias correction to TCR pairs. A later analysis estimated false discovery rates by permuting HLA or CMV assignments 20 times. In a later analysis, co-occurring TCRs were grouped with DBSCAN, and TCRdist sequence similarity was added when clustering was performed within HLA-allele-positive subsets. Co-occurrence clustering excluded repertoires with fewer than 30,000 or more than 120,000 public chains, plus five with anomalous nucleotide sharing. TCRdb obtained this table from immuneACCESS and retained in-frame rearrangements with V and J assigned. These tables miss some clones; where compared with another copy, unresolved V genes account for less than half of the shortfall, and the remainder is unexplained. V and J calls and clone size are given by that table; D and trimming were obtained from the DNA. In this sample the table shows roughly 93,000 clones, around four fifths of which occur a single time. 7.3% of the sample goes to the ten largest clones.

The junction shows trimming of 7 bases on V and 2 bases on J, and the gene matches do not reach 6 bases of it. CDR1 and CDR2 are drawn from the germline V gene: SNHLY, FYNNEI. From its cysteine to its phenylalanine, the CDR3 spans 14 amino acids. The read is trimmed to its CDR3 DNA, 42 bases read in frame from base 1. For this clone: Its cognate antigen has yet to be identified. No base quality information exists; no much larger clone differs at one position.

The sample comprised PBMCs. This sequence originates from a man younger than 45 in good health and CMV-seronegative. The sequence joins TRBV2 to TRBJ2-7, and 9 junction bases match TRBD2. For the CDR3, the sequence is CASKASGIPYEQYF. The bases read TGTGCCAGCAAGGCTAGCGGGATTCCCTACGAGCAGTACTTC.